This paragraph covers one T cell receptor (beta chain) sequence. CDR3 size: 13 residues. V lost 4 bases and J 3 bases, leaving 7 bases between the germline ends. Germline V CDR1 and CDR2: SNHLY, FYNNEI. This specimen comes from a study of blood T cell repertoires in COVID-19. At the level of the study: Sources were T cells, B-cell-depleted T cells, or PBMCs; the material itself was cDNA or gDNA.

Source study methods: Scientists estimated how many nucleated cells there were by amplifying reference gene primers. Assay used: immunoSEQ multiplex PCR; TCRdb lists only in-frame clones, some missing. V, J and clone size are those of that table, while D and trimming were read from the DNA. The sample includes roughly 280,000 clones, under 90% of them seen just once. V and J are TRBV2 and TRBJ2-1; D remains ambiguous. The sequence was obtained from a man between 45 and 60 years old with acute or convalescent COVID-19. Sequenced sample: peripheral blood. CDR3 loop: CASSGRGYNEQFF. The DNA for the CDR3 is TGTGCCAGCAGTGGTCGCGGCTACAATGAGCAGTTCTTC.